This T cell receptor (beta chain) was identified during a study of blood T cell repertoires in COVID-19. The V segment lost 4 bases and the J segment 0 bases; nucleotides outside the gene matches: 15. CDR1 and CDR2 from the germline V gene are SGHRS and YFSETQ. CDR3 size: 18 residues. Clones were read by immunoSEQ multiplex PCR, and TCRdb kept only the in-frame ones, dropping some. This sample yields 220,000 or so clones, of which around 81% are seen a single time; 2.3% belongs to the top ten. The specimen was peripheral blood. This sequence joins TRBV5-1 and TRBJ2-5, with 7 nucleotides matching TRBD1. This sequence was found in a woman aged 55-69 years with acute or convalescent COVID-19. Written as DNA, the CDR3 is TGCGCCAGCAGCCCTAGGGGATTAGGGGGCGCTGACCAAGAGACCCAGTACTTC. Residues: CASSPRGLGGADQETQYF.